One sample yielded the 20 T cell receptor beta chains listed below, sequenced in a study of spatial heterogeneity in lung cancer. The antigens for these receptors are not known. Stated time point: sample taken at primary tumor resection. Study-wide findings and caveats: In tumors, expanded intratumoral alpha and beta TCR counts tracked mutation counts.

TCRdb independently ran MiXCR on the 5' RACE reads; one entry per CDR3 protein. The sample contains about 5,600 distinct CDR3 sequences, around 4.9% of which appear only once. Sequenced here: lung tumor tissue, sampled at surgery. The origin of the receptors is a male donor with early-stage non-small cell lung cancer.

This clonotype was observed at least ten times. This chain joins TRBV6-5 and TRBJ1-6; D is unresolved. CDR1 and CDR2 (germline): MNHEY, SVGAGI. Between the trimmed V and J ends, which lost 0 bases and 2 bases, there was a span of 8 bases. This CDR3 has 16 residues. The CDR3 spells CASSYSSTAYNSPLHF. The CDR3 DNA follows: TGTGCCAGCAGTTACTCGAGCACAGCCTATAATTCACCCCTCCACTTT.

The table lists this clonotype with a few counts. V gene TRBV9 combines with J gene TRBJ2-4; D is perhaps TRBD2 (6 bases). From germline, CDR1 is SGDLS and CDR2 YYNGEE. CDR3 length: 15 residues. Trimming removed 4 bases from V and 9 bases from J, with 20 bases in between. The DNA for the CDR3 is TGTGCCAGCAGCCCGGGACTCCCGGAATTAAGCATTCAGTACTTC. Its protein is CASSPGLPELSIQYF.

To note about this clonotype: A read error may explain this, as a much larger clone is one base away. The CDR3 sequence is CACTLQGAPDTQYF. The CDR3 DNA reads TGTGCCTGCACCCTACAGGGGGCCCCAGATACGCAGTATTTT. The rearrangement links TRBV12-3 or TRBV12-4 to TRBJ2-3, with TRBD1 matching 9 bases. J gave up 4 bases and V 11 bases, and 10 bases lay outside the gene matches. The CDR3 totals 14 residues.

CDR3 coding DNA: TGTGCCAGCAGCCTCGTACAGGGAGATCAGCCCCAGCATTTT. It codes for CASSLVQGDQPQHF. This sequence joins TRBV11-2 and TRBJ1-5; D might be TRBD1 (6 bases). The CDR3 runs 14 residues. The germline gives CDR1 SGHAT, CDR2 FQNNGV. V gave up 5 bases and J gave up 5 bases, with 13 bases separating them.

This clonotype was seen ten or more times. The chain joins TRBV12-3 or TRBV12-4 to TRBJ2-3; unclear D gene. With 3 bases removed from V and 5 bases from J, the gap between germline ends came to 9 bases. This CDR3 region has 13 residues. The CDR3: CASSFERGDTQYF. CDR3 coding DNA: TGTGCCAGCAGTTTCGAGCGAGGAGATACGCAGTATTTT.

This clonotype was seen many times. V and J are TRBV7-8 and TRBJ2-5; 9 bases align to TRBD1. The V gene's germline CDR1 is SGHVS and CDR2 FQNEAQ. The CDR3 sequence is 14 residues long. With 2 bases clipped from V and 5 bases from J, the junction kept 3 bases outside the gene matches. DNA of the CDR3: TGTGCCAGCAGCTTATTCGGGACAGGGGAGACCCAGTACTTC. Translating gives CASSLFGTGETQYF. The full variable domain, in which reference TRBV7-8 and TRBJ2-5 provide the parts outside the CDR3, is GAGVSQSPRYKVAKRGQDVALRCDPISGHVSLFWYQQALGQGPEFLTYFQNEAQLDKSGLPSDRFFAERPEGSVSTLKIQRTQQEDSAVYLCASSLFGTGETQYFGPGTRLLVL.

This clonotype was counted only a few times. The chain recombines TRBV3-1 with TRBJ2-7, with D perhaps matching TRBD2 (7 bases). Germline CDR1 LGHDT, CDR2 YNNKEL (reference sequence). The CDR3 sequence is 14 residues long. Trimming took 4 bases from V and 5 from J, leaving 15 bases between them. This chain's CDR3 is CASSPLGGGDEQYF. Written as DNA, the CDR3 is TGTGCCAGCAGCCCCCTGGGAGGGGGGGACGAGCAGTACTTC.

The gene calls are TRBV4-3 and TRBJ2-5; D perhaps matches TRBD2 (6 bases). V was cut by 4 bases and J by 5 bases, with 17 bases left in between. CDR1 LGHNA and CDR2 YSLEER come from the germline V gene. The CDR3 sequence is 15 residues long. CDR3 amino acids: CASSRRLGFGETQYF. For the CDR3, the DNA is TGCGCCAGCAGCCGGAGACTAGGGTTCGGCGAGACCCAGTACTTC.

Within the sample, this clonotype is medium-sized. V is TRBV18 and J is TRBJ1-2; TRBD1 aligns across 7 bases. The germline V gene encodes CDR1 KGHSH and CDR2 LQKENI. V was pared by 2 bases and J by 6 bases, with 6 bases of the junction left unmatched. The CDR3 is made up of 14 amino acids. The CDR3 spells CASSPRQGGDGYTF. CDR3 in DNA: TGTGCCAGCTCACCAAGGCAGGGGGGTGATGGCTACACCTTC.

This clonotype was counted ten times or more. The V and J genes are TRBV27 and TRBJ2-7, with 11 bases matching TRBD2. The trim removed 3 bases at V and 3 bases at J, leaving 4 bases unmatched. The CDR3 is made up of 15 amino acids. CDR1 and CDR2 from the germline V gene are MNHEY and SMNVEV (reference sequence). CDR3: CASSFFGTSGYEQYF. Here the CDR3 DNA reads TGTGCCAGCAGTTTCTTCGGGACTAGCGGCTACGAGCAGTACTTC.

This clonotype was observed at least ten times. The V gene is TRBV5-1, the J gene TRBJ1-2; the D is unclear. V dropped 2 bases and J dropped 3 bases, with 5 bases sitting between them. The germline V gene encodes CDR1 SGHRS and CDR2 YFSETQ. The CDR3 is made up of 12 amino acids. Written as DNA, the CDR3 is TGCGCCAGCAGCTTTGGGGACTATGGCTACACCTTC. Amino acid sequence: CASSFGDYGYTF.

This clonotype has only a few counts. The rearrangement joins TRBV11-2 to TRBJ2-1; D ambiguous. The length of the CDR3 is 14 residues. The V end was cut by 0 bases, the J end by 6 bases, with 9 bases between. The germline gives CDR1 SGHAT, CDR2 FQNNGV. CDR3 loop: CASSLEGFPNEQFF. CDR3 nucleotide sequence: TGTGCCAGCAGCTTAGAGGGCTTCCCCAATGAGCAGTTCTTC.

The V call is TRBV2, the J call TRBJ2-3; D might be TRBD1 (6 bases). The CDR3 is 15 residues long. CDR1 and CDR2 from the germline V gene are SNHLY and FYNNEI. The V end lost 8 bases, the J end lost 2 bases, and 17 bases lay between the germline ends. CDR3 protein: CASGGSDRDTDTQYF. CDR3 in DNA: TGTGCCAGCGGGGGCAGCGATCGGGACACAGATACGCAGTATTTT.

This clonotype was observed many times. CDR3 in amino acids: CASSPKSSPTGGSYNEQFF. DNA for the CDR3: TGTGCCAGCTCACCCAAGTCAAGTCCCACAGGGGGCTCCTACAATGAGCAGTTCTTC. The chain couples TRBV18 to TRBJ2-1; 8 bases map to TRBD1. Germline V gene lookup returns CDR1 KGHSH and CDR2 LQKENI. This CDR3 contains 19 residues. V lost 3 bases to trimming and J lost 0 bases; unmatched junction nucleotides: 13.

This clonotype showed up many times. The rearrangement uses TRBV7-8 and TRBJ2-5; tentatively, D is TRBD1 (5 bases). V was pared by 3 bases and J by 5 bases, with 16 bases between. The CDR3 loop spans 15 amino acids. CDR1 is SGHVS, CDR2 FQNEAQ, per germline. DNA for the CDR3: TGTGCCAGCAGCTTGGGGCTGGGTATCGGGGAGACCCAGTACTTC. Translation gives CASSLGLGIGETQYF.

Concerning this clonotype itself: Germline and junction disagree at one end, which may indicate a read error. CDR3: CASSYALQRERASF. The DNA of the CDR3 is TGTGCCAGCAGTTACGCCCTCCAGCGGGAGAGGGCCAGCTTC. The J gene is TRBJ2-7, the V gene TRBV6-2 or TRBV6-3, with 8 bases aligning to TRBD2. This CDR3 is 14 amino acids long. Looked up from germline, CDR1 is MNHEY and CDR2 is SVGEGT.

This clonotype was picked up many times. This sequence joins TRBV5-6 and TRBJ2-2, with 12 nucleotides matching TRBD2. The CDR3 covers 17 residues. CDR1 and CDR2 from the germline V gene are SGHDT and YYEEEE. The ends lost 3 bases at V and 5 bases at J; junction bases unmatched: 8. CDR3 DNA sequence: TGTGCCAGCAGCTCATGGAAACTAGCGGGAGGAACCGGGGAGCTGTTTTTT. Translation: CASSSWKLAGGTGELFF.

This clonotype was seen at least ten times. V gene TRBV2 combines with J gene TRBJ2-1, with 7 bases fitting TRBD2. J gave up 6 bases and V 8 bases, and 10 bases lay outside the gene matches. This CDR3 comprises 14 residues. Per the germline V gene, CDR1 is SNHLY and CDR2 is FYNNEI. This CDR3 reads CASHLAAGFNEQFF. The CDR3 DNA sequence: TGTGCCAGCCATCTAGCGGCGGGGTTCAATGAGCAGTTCTTC.

This clonotype was detected many times. The gene calls are TRBV10-3 and TRBJ2-3; 11 bases align to TRBD2. The CDR3 consists of 17 residues. V lost 4 bases to trimming and J lost 0 bases; unmatched junction nucleotides: 6. The germline V gene has CDR1 ENHRY and CDR2 SYGVKD. The CDR3 spells CAISAVAGGLSTDTQYF. Here the CDR3 DNA reads TGTGCCATCAGTGCCGTAGCGGGAGGGCTGAGCACAGATACGCAGTATTTT.

This clonotype was counted ten times or more. The chain carries TRBV12-3 or TRBV12-4 and TRBJ2-5; 10 nucleotides align to TRBD2. After removal of 4 bases from V and 8 bases from J, the junction contained 13 bases not matched to a gene. CDR3 length equals 16 residues. CDR3 coding DNA: TGTGCCAGCAGTTCCCAATCAGCGGGAGGGGCGGGAACCCAGTACTTC. Protein sequence: CASSSQSAGGAGTQYF.